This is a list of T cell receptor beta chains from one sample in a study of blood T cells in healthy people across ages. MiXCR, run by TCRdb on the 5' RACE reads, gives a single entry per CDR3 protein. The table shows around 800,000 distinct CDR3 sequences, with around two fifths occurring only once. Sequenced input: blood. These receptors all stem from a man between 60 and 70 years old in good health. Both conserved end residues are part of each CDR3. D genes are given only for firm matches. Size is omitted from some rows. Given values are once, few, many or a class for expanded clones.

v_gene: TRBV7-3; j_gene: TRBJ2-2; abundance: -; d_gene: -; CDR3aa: CASPGAHTGELFF; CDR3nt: TGTGCCAGCCCGGGAGCGCACACCGGGGAGCTGTTTTTT
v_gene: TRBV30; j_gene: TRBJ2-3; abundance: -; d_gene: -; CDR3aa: CAGSVITDTQYF; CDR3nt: TGTGCCGGGAGTGTGATTACGGATACGCAGTATTTT
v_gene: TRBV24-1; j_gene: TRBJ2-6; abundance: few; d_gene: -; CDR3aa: CAPQGSSPSGANVLTF; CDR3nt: TGTGCCCCCCAGGGCAGTTCCCCCTCTGGGGCCAACGTCCTGACTTTC
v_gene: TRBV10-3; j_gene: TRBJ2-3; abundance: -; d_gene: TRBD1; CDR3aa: CAISAGTGSTDTQYF; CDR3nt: TGTGCCATCAGTGCGGGGACAGGCTCCACAGATACGCAGTATTTT
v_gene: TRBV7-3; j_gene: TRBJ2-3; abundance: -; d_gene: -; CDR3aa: CASSLNTGTDTQYF; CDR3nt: TGTGCCAGCAGCTTAAACACTGGCACAGATACGCAGTATTTT
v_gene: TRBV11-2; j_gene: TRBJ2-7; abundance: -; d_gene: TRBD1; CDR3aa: CASSAGQGVGYEQYF; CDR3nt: TGTGCCAGCAGCGCAGGACAGGGGGTAGGCTACGAGCAGTACTTC
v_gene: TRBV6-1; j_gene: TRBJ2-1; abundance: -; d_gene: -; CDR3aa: CASSRGDTYNEQFF; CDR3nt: TGTGCCAGCAGTCGAGGGGATACCTACAATGAGCAGTTCTTC
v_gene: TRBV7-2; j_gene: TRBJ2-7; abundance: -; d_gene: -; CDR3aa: CASSLLLGSSGEQYF; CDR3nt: TGTGCCAGCAGCTTATTGCTCGGCTCCTCGGGCGAGCAGTACTTC
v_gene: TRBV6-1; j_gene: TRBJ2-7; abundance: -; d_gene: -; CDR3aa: CASSPRFYEQYF; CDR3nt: TGTGCCAGCAGCCCAAGGTTCTACGAGCAGTACTTC
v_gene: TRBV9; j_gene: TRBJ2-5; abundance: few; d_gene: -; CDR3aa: CASTRTGDGEQYF; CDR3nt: TGTGCCAGCACCAGAACAGGAGATGGTGAGCAGTACTTC
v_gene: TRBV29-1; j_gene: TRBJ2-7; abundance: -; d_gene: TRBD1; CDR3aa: CSAGTGGFYNEQYF; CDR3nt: TGCAGCGCTGGGACAGGGGGATTTTACAATGAGCAGTACTTC
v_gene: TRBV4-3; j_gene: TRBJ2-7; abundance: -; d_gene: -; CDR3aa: CASSQDRGGSCEQYF; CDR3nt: TGCGCCAGCAGCCAAGACAGGGGTGGGTCCTGCGAGCAGTACTTC
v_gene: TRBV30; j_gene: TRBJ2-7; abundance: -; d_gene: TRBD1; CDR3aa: CAWLGQGAYEQYF; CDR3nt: TGTGCCTGGTTAGGACAGGGGGCTTACGAGCAGTACTTC
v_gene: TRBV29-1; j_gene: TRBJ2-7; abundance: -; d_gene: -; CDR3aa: CSVTLQSSYEQYF; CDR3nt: TGCAGCGTTACCCTACAGAGCTCCTACGAGCAGTACTTC
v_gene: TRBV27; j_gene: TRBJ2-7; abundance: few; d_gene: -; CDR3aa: CASRIGSDFPYEQYF; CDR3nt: TGTGCCAGCAGAATAGGGAGCGATTTTCCCTACGAGCAGTACTTC
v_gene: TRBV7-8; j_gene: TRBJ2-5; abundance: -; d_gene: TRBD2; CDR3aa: CASSLVDRGGLETQYF; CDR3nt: TGTGCCAGCAGCTTAGTGGACCGGGGGGGCCTTGAGACCCAGTACTTC
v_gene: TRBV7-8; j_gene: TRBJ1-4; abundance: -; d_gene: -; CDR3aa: CASSLALRPGEKLFF; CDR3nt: TGTGCCAGCAGCTTAGCGTTGCGTCCTGGAGAAAAACTGTTTTTT
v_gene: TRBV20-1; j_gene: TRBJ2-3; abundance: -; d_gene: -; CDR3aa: CSARDSETSTDTQYF; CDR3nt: TGCAGTGCTAGAGATTCGGAGACTAGTACAGATACGCAGTATTTT
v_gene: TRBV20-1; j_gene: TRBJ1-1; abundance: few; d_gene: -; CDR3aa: CSVNRDPNTEAFF; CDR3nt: TGCAGTGTAAACAGGGACCCTAACACTGAAGCTTTCTTT
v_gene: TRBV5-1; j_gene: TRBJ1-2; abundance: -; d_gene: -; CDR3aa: CASSLAGRSGYTF; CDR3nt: TGCGCCAGCAGCTTGGCCGGCAGGAGTGGCTACACCTTC
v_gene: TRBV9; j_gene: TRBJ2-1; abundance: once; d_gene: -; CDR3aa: CASSPRPGRINNEQFF; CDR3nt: TGTGCCAGCAGCCCTCGTCCGGGACGGATTAACAATGAGCAGTTCTTC
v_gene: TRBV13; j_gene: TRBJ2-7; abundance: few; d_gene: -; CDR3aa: CASSLKVVQREQYF; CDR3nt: TGTGCCAGCAGCCTCAAGGTGGTCCAGCGCGAGCAGTACTTC
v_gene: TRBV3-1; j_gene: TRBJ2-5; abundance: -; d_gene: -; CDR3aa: CASSQASGQETQYF; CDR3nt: TGTGCCAGCAGCCAAGCGTCAGGACAAGAGACCCAGTACTTC
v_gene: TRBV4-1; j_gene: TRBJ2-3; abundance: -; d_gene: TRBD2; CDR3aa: CASSQIIPSGGTDTQYF; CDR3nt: TGCGCCAGCAGCCAAATTATTCCTAGCGGGGGAACAGATACGCAGTATTTT
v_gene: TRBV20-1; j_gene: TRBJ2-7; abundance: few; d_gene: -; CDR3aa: CSARDQRLSSYEQYF; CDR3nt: TGCAGTGCTAGAGATCAAAGGCTGAGCTCCTACGAGCAGTACTTC
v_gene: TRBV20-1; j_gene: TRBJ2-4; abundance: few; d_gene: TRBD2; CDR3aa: CSARGIGGAKNIQYF; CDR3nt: TGCAGTGCTAGGGGGATCGGGGGGGCCAAAAACATTCAGTACTTC
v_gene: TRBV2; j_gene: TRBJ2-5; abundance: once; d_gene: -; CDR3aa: CASRVPNGGETQYF; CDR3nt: TGTGCCAGCAGGGTACCCAACGGGGGAGAGACCCAGTACTTC
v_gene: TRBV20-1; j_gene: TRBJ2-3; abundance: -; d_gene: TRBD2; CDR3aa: CSAEIAGGRSTDTQYF; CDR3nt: TGCAGTGCGGAAATAGCGGGGGGCCGTAGCACAGATACGCAGTATTTT
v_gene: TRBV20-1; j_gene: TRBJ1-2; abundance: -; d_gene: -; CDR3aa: CSGMEGVLGGCTF; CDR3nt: TGCAGTGGTATGGAGGGGGTTCTTGGCGGCTGCACCTTC
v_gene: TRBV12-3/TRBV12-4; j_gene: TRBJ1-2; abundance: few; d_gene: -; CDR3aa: CASSLEGRGYTF; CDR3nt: TGTGCCAGCAGCCTAGAGGGGCGTGGCTACACCTTC
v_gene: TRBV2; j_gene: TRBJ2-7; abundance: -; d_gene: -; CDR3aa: CASSDWGHTYEQYF; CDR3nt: TGTGCCAGCAGTGATTGGGGACACACTTACGAGCAGTACTTC
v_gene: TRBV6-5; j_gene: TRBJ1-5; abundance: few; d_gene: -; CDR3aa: CASSYRADYSNQPQHF; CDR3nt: TGTGCCAGCAGTTACCGGGCAGACTATAGCAATCAGCCCCAGCATTTT
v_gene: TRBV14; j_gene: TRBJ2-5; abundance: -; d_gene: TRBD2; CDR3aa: CASSQDQRLAGVSYERYF; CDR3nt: TGTGCCAGCAGCCAAGATCAGCGACTAGCGGGGGTCTCCTACGAGCGGTACTTC
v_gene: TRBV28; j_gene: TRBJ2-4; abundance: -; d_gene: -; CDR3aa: CATSRGVWENIQYF; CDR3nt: TGTGCCACCTCGAGGGGGGTCTGGGAAAACATTCAGTACTTC
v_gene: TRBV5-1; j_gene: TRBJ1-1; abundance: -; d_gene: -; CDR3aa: CASSAPPVDEAFF; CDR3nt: TGCGCCAGCAGCGCCCCCCCGGTTGATGAAGCTTTCTTT
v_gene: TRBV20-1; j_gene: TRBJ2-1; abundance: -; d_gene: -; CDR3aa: CNAWRDEQFF; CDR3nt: TGCAATGCCTGGCGGGATGAGCAGTTCTTC
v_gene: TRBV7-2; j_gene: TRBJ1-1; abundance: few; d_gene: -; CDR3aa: CASSLVGVEAFF; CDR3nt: TGTGCCAGCAGCTTAGTAGGGGTCGAAGCTTTCTTT
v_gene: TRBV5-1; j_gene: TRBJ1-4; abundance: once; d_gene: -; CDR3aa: CASSLGQSEKLFF; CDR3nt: TGCGCCAGCAGCTTGGGACAAAGTGAAAAACTGTTTTTT
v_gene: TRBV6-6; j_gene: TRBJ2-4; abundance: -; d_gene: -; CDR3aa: CASKSIGDIQYF; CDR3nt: TGTGCCAGCAAGAGCATCGGGGACATTCAGTACTTC
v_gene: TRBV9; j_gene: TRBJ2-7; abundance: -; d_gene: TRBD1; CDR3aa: CASSAPTGNNEQYF; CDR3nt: TGTGCCAGCAGCGCCCCGACAGGGAACAATGAGCAGTACTTC
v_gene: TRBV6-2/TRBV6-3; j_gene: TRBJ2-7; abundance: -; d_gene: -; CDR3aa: CASSDSQAYEQYF; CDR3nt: TGTGCCAGCAGTGATTCGCAAGCTTACGAGCAGTACTTC
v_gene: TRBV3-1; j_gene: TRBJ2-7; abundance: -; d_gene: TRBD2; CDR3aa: CASSQYGAGGPFYEQYF; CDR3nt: TGTGCCAGCAGCCAATACGGAGCGGGGGGGCCGTTCTACGAGCAGTACTTC
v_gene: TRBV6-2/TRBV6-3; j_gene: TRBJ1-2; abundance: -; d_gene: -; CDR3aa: CASSYKREPDYGYTF; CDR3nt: TGTGCCAGCAGTTACAAAAGGGAGCCTGACTATGGCTACACCTTC
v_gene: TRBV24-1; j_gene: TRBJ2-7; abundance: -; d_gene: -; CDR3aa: CATSERNEQYF; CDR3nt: TGTGCCACCAGTGAAAGGAACGAGCAGTACTTC
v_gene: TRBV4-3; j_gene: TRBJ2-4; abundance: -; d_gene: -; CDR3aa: CASSQDLRGTRNKNIQYF; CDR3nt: TGCGCCAGCAGCCAAGATCTCAGGGGCACCCGGAACAAAAACATTCAGTACTTC
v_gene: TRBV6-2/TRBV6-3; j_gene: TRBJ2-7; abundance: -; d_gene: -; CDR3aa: CASSFEGKINEQYF; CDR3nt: TGTGCCAGCAGTTTCGAGGGTAAGATTAACGAGCAGTACTTC
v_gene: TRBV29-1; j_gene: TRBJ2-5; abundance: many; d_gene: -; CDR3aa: CSVLTGKETQYF; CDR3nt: TGCAGCGTTTTAACGGGGAAAGAGACCCAGTACTTC
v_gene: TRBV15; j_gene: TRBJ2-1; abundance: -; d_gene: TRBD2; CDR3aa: CATSRRQGNPGGEQFF; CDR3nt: TGTGCCACCAGCAGACGCCAGGGTAATCCGGGAGGTGAGCAGTTCTTC
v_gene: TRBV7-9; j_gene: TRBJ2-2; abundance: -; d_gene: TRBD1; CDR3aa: CASSSARTGHTGELFF; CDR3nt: TGTGCCAGCAGCTCCGCTAGGACAGGGCACACCGGGGAGCTGTTTTTT
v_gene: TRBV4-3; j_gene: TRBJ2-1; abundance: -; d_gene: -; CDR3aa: CASSQSLTSEHTTYEQFF; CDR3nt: TGCGCCAGCAGCCAAAGTCTTACGTCGGAACACACCACCTACGAGCAGTTCTTC
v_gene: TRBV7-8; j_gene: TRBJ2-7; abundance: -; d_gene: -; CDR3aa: CASSPGGPSGEQYF; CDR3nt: TGTGCCAGCAGCCCCGGGGGCCCAAGTGGCGAGCAGTACTTC
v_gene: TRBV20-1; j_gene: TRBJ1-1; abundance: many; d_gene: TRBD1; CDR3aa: CSAIYSKGQQAFF; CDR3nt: TGCAGTGCTATCTATAGTAAGGGACAGCAAGCTTTCTTT
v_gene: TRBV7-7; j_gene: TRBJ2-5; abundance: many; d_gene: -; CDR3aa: CASSSTGIQETQYF; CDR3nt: TGTGCCAGCAGCTCCACAGGAATCCAAGAGACCCAGTACTTC
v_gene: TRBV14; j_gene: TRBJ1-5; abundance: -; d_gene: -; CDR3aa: CASSQEANQPQHF; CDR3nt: TGTGCCAGCAGCCAAGAGGCCAATCAGCCCCAGCATTTT
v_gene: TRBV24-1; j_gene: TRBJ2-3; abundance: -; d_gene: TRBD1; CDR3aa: CATSDWTGSTDTQYF; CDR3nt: TGTGCCACCAGTGATTGGACAGGGTCAACAGATACGCAGTATTTT
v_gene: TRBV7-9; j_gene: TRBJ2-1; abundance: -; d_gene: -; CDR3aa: CASSSLIPNEQFF; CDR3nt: TGTGCCAGCAGCTCCCTTATTCCCAATGAGCAGTTCTTC
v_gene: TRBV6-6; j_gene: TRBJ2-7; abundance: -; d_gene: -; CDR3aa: CVSKKMTEPNYEQYF; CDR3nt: TGTGTCAGCAAAAAAATGACAGAGCCCAACTACGAGCAGTACTTC